Sequencing of this T cell receptor (beta chain) was carried out in a study of blood T cell repertoires in COVID-19. Authors' processing steps: Nucleated cell number was recorded as an estimate derived from reference gene primer amplification. Assay used: immunoSEQ multiplex PCR; TCRdb lists only in-frame clones, some missing. That table furnishes V, J and clone size, whereas the DNA furnished D and trimming. The table lists approximately 240,000 clones, around 90% of them singletons. V was pared by 0 bases and J by 5 bases, with 12 bases between. The germline CDR1 and CDR2 sequences are LGHNA and YNFKEQ. The CDR3 sequence is 15 residues long.

This receptor was identified in a woman aged 30 to 39 with acute COVID-19. The source material was PBMCs or T cells enriched from blood (not recorded which). The chain has TRBV4-2 and TRBJ2-3; D might be TRBD2 (6 bases). DNA of the CDR3: TGTGCCAGCAGCCAAGAGGCGGGGCTGGGAGATACGCAGTATTTT. Translated, it gives CASSQEAGLGDTQYF.